The clone carrying this T cell receptor (beta chain) appeared a few times. Its antigen is still unknown. This sample stems from a study of T cells in Graves' hyperthyroidism and ophthalmopathy. Findings of the study overall: Most clonotypes expanded in thyroid above 0.001 were likewise present in blood. The model foresaw ophthalmopathy a median roughly 6.3 months prior to onset.

Germline values: CDR1 SQVTM, CDR2 ANQGSEA. Trimming cost V 4 bases and J 5 bases, with 17 bases left between them. CDR3 size: 15 residues. The source material, RNA transcripts, was used to amplify TCR beta CDR3 regions. The TCR CDR3 first-round RT-PCR relied on the HTBI primer set. Via MiXCR, TCRdb re-called the multiplex PCR reads, giving one row per CDR3 protein. Here the sample spans around 390,000 distinct CDR3 sequences, about 14% being singletons. The study excluded patients with uncontrolled infection, other autoimmune disease, pregnancy or lactation. The chain uses TRBV29-1 and TRBJ1-4; weak D call: TRBD1 (5 bases). Material for sequencing was blood. The clonotype was recovered from a woman between 25 and 40 years old with Graves' ophthalmopathy. The CDR3 here is CSVGRRTGYNEKLFF. CDR3 in DNA: TGCAGCGTTGGTCGTCGAACAGGTTACAATGAAAAACTGTTTTTT.